The 2 T cell receptor beta chains reported below all come from one sample, sequenced in a study of tumor-infiltrating lymphocytes in oesophageal squamous cell carcinoma. TCRdb reanalysed the reads using MiXCR and keeps one entry per CDR3 protein. The profile shows 12,000 or so distinct CDR3 sequences, around 56% of them singletons. Sequencing input: blood. These receptors were taken from a female donor with esophageal squamous cell carcinoma.

This clonotype was found a few times. This sequence joins TRBV5-6 and TRBJ2-3; 11 nucleotides line up with TRBD2. The germline CDR1 and CDR2 sequences are SGHDT and YYEEEE. The CDR3 is 15 residues long. V dropped 2 bases and J dropped 3; count of bases not matched to a gene: 2. The CDR3 DNA is TGTGCCAGCAGCTTTAGCGGGAGGGTAACAGATACGCAGTATTTT. Its protein product is CASSFSGRVTDTQYF.

This chain joins TRBV6-5 and TRBJ2-5; 7 nucleotides line up with TRBD1. J was trimmed by 13 bases and V by 5 bases; bases with no gene match: 19. Per germline, CDR1 MNHEY and CDR2 SVGAGI. CDR3 length: 15 residues. In nucleotides, the CDR3 is TGTGCCAGCAGTCCGGGACAGAAGAACACCGGGGAGCTGTACTTC. It is translated as CASSPGQKNTGELYF.